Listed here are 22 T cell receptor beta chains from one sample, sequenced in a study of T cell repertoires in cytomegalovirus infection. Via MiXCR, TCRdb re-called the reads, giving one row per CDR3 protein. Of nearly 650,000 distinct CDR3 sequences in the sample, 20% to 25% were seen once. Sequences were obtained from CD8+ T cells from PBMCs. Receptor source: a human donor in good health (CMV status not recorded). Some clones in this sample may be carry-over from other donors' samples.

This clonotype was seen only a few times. In DNA form, the CDR3 reads TGTGCCAGCAGTTTATCGGGGTGGGCCGATGAGCAGTTCTTC. Translation: CASSLSGWADEQFF. J is TRBJ2-1 and V is TRBV27; D gene uncertain. CDR1 and CDR2 (germline): MNHEY, SMNVEV (reference sequence). The V gene lost 0 bases and the J gene lost 8 bases, with 11 bases spanning the gap. CDR3 length: 14 residues.

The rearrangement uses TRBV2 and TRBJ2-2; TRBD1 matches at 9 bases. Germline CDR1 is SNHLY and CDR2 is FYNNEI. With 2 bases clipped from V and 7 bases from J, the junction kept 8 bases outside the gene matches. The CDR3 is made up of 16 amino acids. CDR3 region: CASSESETGGVGELFF. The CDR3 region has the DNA TGTGCCAGCAGTGAAAGTGAGACAGGGGGTGTCGGGGAGCTGTTTTTT.

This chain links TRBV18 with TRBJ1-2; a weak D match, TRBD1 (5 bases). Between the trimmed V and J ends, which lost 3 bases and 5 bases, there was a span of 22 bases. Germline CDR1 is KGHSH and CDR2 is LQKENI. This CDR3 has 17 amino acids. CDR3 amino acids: CASSPRGLEGLRYGYTF. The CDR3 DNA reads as TGTGCCAGCTCACCGCGCGGGTTAGAGGGACTACGTTATGGCTACACCTTC.

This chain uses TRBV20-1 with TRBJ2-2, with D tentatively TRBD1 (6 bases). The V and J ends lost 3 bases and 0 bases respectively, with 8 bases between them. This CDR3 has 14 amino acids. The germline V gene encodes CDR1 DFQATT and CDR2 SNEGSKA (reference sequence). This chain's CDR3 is CSASPGANTGELFF. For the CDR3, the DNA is TGCAGTGCTAGTCCAGGGGCGAACACCGGGGAGCTGTTTTTT.

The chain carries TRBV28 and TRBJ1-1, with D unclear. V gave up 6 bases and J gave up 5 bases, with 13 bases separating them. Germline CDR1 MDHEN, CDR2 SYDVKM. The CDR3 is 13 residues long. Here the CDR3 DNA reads TGTGCCAGCAGCCTTCTTCAGGTAACTGAAGCTTTCTTT. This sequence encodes CASSLLQVTEAFF. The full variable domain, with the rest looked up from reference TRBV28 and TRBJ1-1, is DVKVTQSSRYLVKRTGEKVFLECVQDMDHENMFWYRQDPGLGLRLIYFSYDVKMKEKGDIPEGYSVSREKKERFSLILESASTNQTSMYLCASSLLQVTEAFFGQGTRLTVV.

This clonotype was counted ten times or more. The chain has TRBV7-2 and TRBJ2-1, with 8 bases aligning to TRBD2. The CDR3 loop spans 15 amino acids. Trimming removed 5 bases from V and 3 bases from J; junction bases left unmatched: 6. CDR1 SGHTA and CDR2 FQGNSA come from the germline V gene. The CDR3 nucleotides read TGTGCCAGCAGCGATAGCGGGGCGAGCTACAATGAGCAGTTCTTC. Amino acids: CASSDSGASYNEQFF.

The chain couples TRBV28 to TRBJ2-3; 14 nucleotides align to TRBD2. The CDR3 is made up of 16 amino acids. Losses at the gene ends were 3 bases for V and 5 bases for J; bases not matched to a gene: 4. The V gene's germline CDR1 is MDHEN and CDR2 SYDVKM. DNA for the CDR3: TGTGCCAGCAGTTTGGGACTAGCGGGGGACCTAGATACGCAGTATTTT. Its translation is CASSLGLAGDLDTQYF.

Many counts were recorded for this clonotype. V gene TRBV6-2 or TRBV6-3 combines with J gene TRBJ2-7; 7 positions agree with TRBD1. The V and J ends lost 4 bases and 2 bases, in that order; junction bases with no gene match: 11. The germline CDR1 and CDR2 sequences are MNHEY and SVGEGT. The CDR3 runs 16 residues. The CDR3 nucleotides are TGTGCCAGCAGTTCCCGGACAGGCGGCTTCCCCTACGAGCAGTACTTC. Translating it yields CASSSRTGGFPYEQYF.

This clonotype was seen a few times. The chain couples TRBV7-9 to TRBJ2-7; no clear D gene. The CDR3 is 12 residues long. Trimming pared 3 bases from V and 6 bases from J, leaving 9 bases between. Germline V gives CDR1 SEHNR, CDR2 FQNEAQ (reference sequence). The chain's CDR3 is CASSLGKGEQYV. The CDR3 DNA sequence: TGTGCCAGCAGCTTGGGTAAGGGCGAGCAGTACGTC.

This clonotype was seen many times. CDR3 sequence reads: CASSTALTGYTEAFF. The CDR3 DNA reads TGTGCCAGCAGCACTGCCCTAACAGGGTACACTGAAGCTTTCTTT. The rearrangement joins TRBV7-2 to TRBJ1-1; possible D gene TRBD1, 6 bases. The ends were cut back, 5 bases at V and 3 bases at J, with 16 bases in the middle. Looked up from germline, CDR1 is SGHTA and CDR2 is FQGNSA. The CDR3 totals 15 residues.

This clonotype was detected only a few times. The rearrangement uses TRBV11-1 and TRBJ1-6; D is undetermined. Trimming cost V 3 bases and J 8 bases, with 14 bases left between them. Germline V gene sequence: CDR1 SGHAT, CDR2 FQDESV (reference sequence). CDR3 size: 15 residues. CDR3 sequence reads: CASSFKIRRDSPLHF. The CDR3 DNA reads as TGTGCCAGCAGCTTTAAAATCCGGCGCGATTCACCCCTCCACTTT. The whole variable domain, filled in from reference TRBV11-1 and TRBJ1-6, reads EAEVAQSPRYKITEKSQAVAFWCDPISGHATLYWYRQILGQGPELLVQFQDESVVDDSQLPKDRFSAERLKGVDSTLKIQPAELGDSAMYLCASSFKIRRDSPLHFGNGTRLTVT.

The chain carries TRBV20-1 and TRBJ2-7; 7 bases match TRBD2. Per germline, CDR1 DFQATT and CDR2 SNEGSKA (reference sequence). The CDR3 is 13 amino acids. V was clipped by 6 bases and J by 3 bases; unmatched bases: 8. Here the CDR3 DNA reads TGCAGTGCCACGTGGGGGGGAGACTACGAGCAGTACTTC. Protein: CSATWGGDYEQYF.

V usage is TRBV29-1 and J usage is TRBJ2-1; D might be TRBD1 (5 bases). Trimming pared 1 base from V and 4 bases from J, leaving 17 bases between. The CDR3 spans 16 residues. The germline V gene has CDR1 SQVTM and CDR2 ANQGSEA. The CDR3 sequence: CSVEGGVQGRYNEQFF. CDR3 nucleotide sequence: TGCAGCGTTGAAGGTGGAGTTCAGGGCCGGTACAATGAGCAGTTCTTC.

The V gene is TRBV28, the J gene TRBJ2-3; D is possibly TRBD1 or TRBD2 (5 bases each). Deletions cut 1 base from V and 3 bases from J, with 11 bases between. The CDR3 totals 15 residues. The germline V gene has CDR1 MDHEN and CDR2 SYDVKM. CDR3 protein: CASSLSRGLTDTQYF. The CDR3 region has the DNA TGTGCCAGCAGTTTATCTCGGGGCTTGACAGATACGCAGTATTTT.

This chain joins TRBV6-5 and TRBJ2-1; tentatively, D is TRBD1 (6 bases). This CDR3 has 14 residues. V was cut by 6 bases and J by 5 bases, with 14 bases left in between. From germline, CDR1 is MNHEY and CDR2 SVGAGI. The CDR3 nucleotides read TGTGCCAGCAGCAGAACTAACAGGGACAATGAGCAGTTCTTC. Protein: CASSRTNRDNEQFF.

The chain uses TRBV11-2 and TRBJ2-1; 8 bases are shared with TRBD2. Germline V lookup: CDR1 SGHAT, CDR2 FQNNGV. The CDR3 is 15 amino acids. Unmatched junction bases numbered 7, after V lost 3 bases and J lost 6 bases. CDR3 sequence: CASSLNGGALNEQFF. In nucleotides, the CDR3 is TGTGCCAGCAGCTTGAACGGGGGGGCACTCAATGAGCAGTTCTTC.

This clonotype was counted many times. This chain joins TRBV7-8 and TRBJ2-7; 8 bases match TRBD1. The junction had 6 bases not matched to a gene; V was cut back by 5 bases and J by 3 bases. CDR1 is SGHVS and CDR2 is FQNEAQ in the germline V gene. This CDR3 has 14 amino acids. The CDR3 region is CASSPTGGGYEQYF. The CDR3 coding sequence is TGTGCCAGCAGCCCTACAGGGGGAGGCTACGAGCAGTACTTC.

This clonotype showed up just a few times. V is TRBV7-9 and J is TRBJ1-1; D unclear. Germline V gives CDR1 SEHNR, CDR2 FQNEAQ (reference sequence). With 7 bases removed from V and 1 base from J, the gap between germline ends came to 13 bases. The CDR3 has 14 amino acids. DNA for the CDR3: TGTGCCAGCACCCAAGGGAGTGAGAACACTGAAGCTTTCTTT. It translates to CASTQGSENTEAFF.

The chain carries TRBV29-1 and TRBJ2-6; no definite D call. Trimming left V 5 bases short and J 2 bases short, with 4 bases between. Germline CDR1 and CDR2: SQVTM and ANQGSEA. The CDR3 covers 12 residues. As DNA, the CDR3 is TGCAGCGTTTCGGCTGGGGCCAACGTCCTGACTTTC. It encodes CSVSAGANVLTF.

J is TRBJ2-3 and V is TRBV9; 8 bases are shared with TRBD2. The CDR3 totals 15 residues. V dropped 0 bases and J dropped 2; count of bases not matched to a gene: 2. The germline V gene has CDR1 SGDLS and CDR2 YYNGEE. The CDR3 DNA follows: TGTGCCAGCAGCGTAGACGGGGGGGACACAGATACGCAGTATTTT. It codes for CASSVDGGDTDTQYF.

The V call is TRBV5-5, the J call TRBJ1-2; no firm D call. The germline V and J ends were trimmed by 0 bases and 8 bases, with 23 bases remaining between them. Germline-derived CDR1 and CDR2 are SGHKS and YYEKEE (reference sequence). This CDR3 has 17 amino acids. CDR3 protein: CASSLAEAIQRGGGYTF. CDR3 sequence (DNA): TGTGCCAGCAGCTTGGCCGAAGCTATACAGCGTGGTGGGGGCTACACCTTC.

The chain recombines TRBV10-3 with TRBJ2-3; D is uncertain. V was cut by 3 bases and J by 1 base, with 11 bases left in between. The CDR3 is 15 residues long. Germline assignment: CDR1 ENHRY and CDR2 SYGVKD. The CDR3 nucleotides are TGTGCCATCAGTGATGCAGAAACCGGCACAGATACGCAGTATTTT. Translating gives CAISDAETGTDTQYF.